This T cell receptor beta chain was sequenced in a study of CD8 T cells in Susac syndrome. Reverse transcription of roughly 0.5 to 1 ug RNA was carried out with random hexamers. TCRdb itself ran the immunoSEQ multiplex PCR reads through MiXCR, one entry per CDR3 protein. This sample has 250,000 to 300,000 distinct CDR3 sequences, with approximately 85% found just once. Trimming took 2 bases from V and 4 from J; bases not matched to a gene: 9. This CDR3 spans 17 amino acids. Germline CDR1 and CDR2: MGHDK and SYGVNS. The rearrangement joins TRBV25-1 to TRBJ2-2; 8 bases agree with TRBD1. The specimen sequenced was CD8+ T cells from PBMCs. The TCR comes from a human donor with multiple sclerosis. DNA for the CDR3: TGTGCCAGCAGTGAAGGTGCCGGGACAGGCGTCACCGGGGAGCTGTTTTTT. It yields the protein CASSEGAGTGVTGELFF.